This T cell receptor (beta chain) is drawn from a study of vaccination and CD4 T cells after COVID-19. Study as a whole: Following dose two, a median about 71 days (range 14 to 241) passed before post-vaccine samples were taken.

The Oncomine TCR Beta short-read assay was applied to DNA of cultured CD4+ T cells. TCRdb itself ran the PCR reads through MiXCR, one entry per CDR3 protein. The sample records about 14,000 distinct CDR3 sequences, less than 35% being singletons. Details on this clonotype: Its antigen is unidentified.

Germline CDR1 reads SGHTS; CDR2 reads YDEGEE. This CDR3 contains 14 residues. Trimming stripped 5 bases from V and 9 bases from J, with 18 bases between. Treatment in this sample: approximately 9-day PBMC culture with coronavirus spike peptide pools or control peptides (ViraFEST assay). The material sequenced was CD4+ T cells from blood, cultured in vitro. This sequence originates from a human donor who had recovered from COVID-19. This sequence joins TRBV5-8 and TRBJ1-5; the D gene is possibly TRBD1 (5 bases). For the CDR3, the DNA is TGTGCCAGCAGATTCGGGACTCTCGATCGGCCCCAGCATTTT. Its translation: CASRFGTLDRPQHF.